The clone carrying this TCR beta chain was seen a single time. This sample was included in a study of blood T cell repertoires in COVID-19. Across the study: The cDNA or gDNA used as material had been derived from T cells, B-cell-depleted T cells, or PBMCs.

Germline loops: CDR1 SGHTS, CDR2 YDEGEE. The CDR3 spans 17 residues. V lost 4 bases and J 5 bases, leaving 22 bases between the germline ends. The method was immunoSEQ multiplex PCR; TCRdb's version includes in-frame clones alone and lacks a portion of them. The sample lists fewer than 700,000 clones; about 89% were seen once. Patients at the Seattle site were enrolled during active infection and followed longitudinally. The genes are TRBV5-8 and TRBJ2-1; the D gene is possibly TRBD2 (5 bases). The specimen sequenced was peripheral blood. The origin of this receptor is a woman in her 50s with COVID-19, enrolled during active disease. This CDR3 is CASSSGGPIPTDNEQFF. The DNA of the CDR3 is TGTGCCAGCAGCAGCGGCGGGCCCATCCCTACAGACAATGAGCAGTTCTTC.